What follows is one T cell receptor (beta chain) and its context. The specificity of this receptor is unknown. Base-call qualities are not available, and no considerably larger clone is one nucleotide away. The data were obtained in a study of blood T cell repertoires in COVID-19 (dated by TCRdb to about 2020). General notes on the study: Collaborator samples came from the United States, Italy and Spain and covered acute and convalescent phases of COVID-19. Samples were obtained from the ongoing ImmuneRACE study (first 160 participants) and from about 1,300 subjects provided by 6 global collaborators. The material from the prospective study consisted of cDNA or gDNA derived from T cells, B-cell-depleted T cells, or PBMCs. The repertoires were released in a freely available public database intended as a resource for research on the immune response to SARS-CoV-2. A de-identified subject ID, COVID-19 status, age in years and sex were almost always included in the sample metadata. Subjects who had been exposed to COVID-19, were actively infected with it, or had recovered from it provided the deeply sampled blood TCRbeta repertoires that made up the dataset. HLA class I and class II types, where available, came from metadata supplied by the sample provider rather than from assay-based typing. Overall results and qualifications from the work: The amount of clinical and demographic metadata varied by source and participant and was provided uncurated.

The immunoSEQ Assay, a bias-controlled multiplex PCR, was used to amplify TCRbeta CDR3 regions from genomic DNA. Turning to the authors' computational methods: The number of nucleated cells in each sample was estimated by amplification of reference gene primers within the assay. To quantify the absolute abundance of each unique TCRbeta CDR3 rearrangement, sequence reads were collapsed and filtered. Productive Simpson clonality was computed per sample as the square root of Simpson's diversity index over productive rearrangements. This immuneACCESS table, as held by TCRdb, lists in-frame sequences with V and J called but not all clones. Of the missing ones, under half trace to an unresolved V gene in checked studies; the others have no known cause. V and J calls and clone size are given by that table; D and trimming were obtained from the DNA. Within this sample are approximately 300,000 clones, with around 90% of them counted one time only. The ten largest clones add up to under 7.5% of the sample.

Via the germline V gene (reference sequence), CDR1 is LNHDA and CDR2 SQIVND. Cut back by 4 bases and 4 bases, the V and J ends lie 14 bases apart. The CDR3, from cysteine to phenylalanine, totals 15 residues. Solely the CDR3 DNA is kept, with 45 bases framed from the first base. Another Seattle source contributed samples from volunteer blood donors who had recovered from COVID-19. The collaborating institutions used their own protocols to collect whole blood in K2EDTA tubes. For TCRbeta analysis, collaborator samples were shipped as frozen whole blood, as isolated PBMCs, or as DNA extracted from either sample type.

The source material was peripheral blood. The sequence joins TRBV19 to TRBJ1-5; perhaps TRBD1 is the D gene, with 6 bases matching. The clonotype comes from a man in his late teens or twenties who had recovered from COVID-19. The sequence in DNA is TGTGCCAGTAGTACAGACAGGAATTATAATCAGCCCCAGCATTTT. Its protein product is CASSTDRNYNQPQHF.